This T cell receptor (beta chain) is from a study of technical replicates of blood from several donors. The table lists this clone with a count of one. Profiled with immunoSEQ multiplex PCR; TCRdb holds only in-frame clones, not every one. Here the sample spans about 82,000 clones, more than 85% being singletons. CDR1 and CDR2 (germline): SEHNR, FQNEAQ (reference sequence). CDR3 length equals 13 residues. Losses at the gene ends were 5 bases for V and 3 bases for J; bases not matched to a gene: 4. This clonotype originated in a human donor in good health. The genes are TRBV7-9 and TRBJ2-7; 7 bases fit TRBD1. Material: T cells isolated from PBMCs. The CDR3 sequence is CASSGDRLYEQYF. CDR3 in DNA: TGTGCCAGCAGCGGGGACAGACTCTACGAGCAGTACTTC.